A single sample is the source of the 15 T cell receptor beta chains below, sequenced in a study of response to subunit inactivated influenza vaccine. A single record per CDR3 protein comes from TCRdb applying MiXCR to the RT-PCR reads. The sample has more than 550,000 distinct CDR3 sequences; roughly 12% are singletons. The specimen comprised PBMCs from blood, sampled on the day of vaccination. These receptors all come from a man aged 50 to 60 who received an inactivated influenza vaccine.

This clonotype was detected only a few times. This rearrangement joins TRBV12-3 or TRBV12-4 to TRBJ2-2, with D perhaps TRBD1 or TRBD2 (6 bases each). V was clipped by 8 bases and J by 5 bases, with 15 bases between them. CDR3 length: 14 residues. CDR3 protein: CASAMRGVTGELFF. The CDR3 bases are TGTGCCAGCGCCATGAGGGGGGTTACCGGGGAGCTGTTTTTT.

This clonotype was seen at least ten times. The V gene is TRBV7-9, the J gene TRBJ2-5; TRBD1 aligns across 8 bases. Germline-derived CDR1 and CDR2 are SEHNR and FQNEAQ (reference sequence). This CDR3 is 15 amino acids long. V was clipped by 1 base and J by 4 bases; unmatched bases: 5. CDR3 region: CASSLGDRSRETQYF. CDR3 sequence (DNA): TGTGCCAGCAGCTTAGGGGACAGGTCAAGAGAGACCCAGTACTTC.

This clonotype has a count of ten or more. The chain employs TRBV20-1 and TRBJ2-7, with 10 bases fitting TRBD2. Trimming at V came to 0 bases and at J to 3 bases, leaving 5 bases not matched to a gene. Germline CDR1 DFQATT, CDR2 SNEGSKA (reference sequence). CDR3 length: 15 amino acids. The CDR3 loop is CSARDRSSGSYEQYF. The DNA of the CDR3 is TGCAGTGCTAGAGATCGGTCTAGCGGGAGCTACGAGCAGTACTTC.

The chain has TRBV20-1 and TRBJ2-3; 7 bases are a match to TRBD2. Per the germline V gene, CDR1 is DFQATT and CDR2 is SNEGSKA (reference sequence). Trimming at V came to 3 bases and at J to 6 bases, leaving 12 bases not matched to a gene. CDR3 size: 15 residues. The CDR3 region has the DNA TGCAGTGCTAGGAGGGGACTAATGCCCCCCGATACGCAGTATTTT. It yields the protein CSARRGLMPPDTQYF.

This clonotype was detected only a few times. This rearrangement joins TRBV7-9 to TRBJ2-1; no clear D. Trimming removed 5 bases from V and 1 base from J, with 6 bases in between. Looked up from germline, CDR1 is SEHNR and CDR2 is FQNEAQ (reference sequence). The CDR3 extends over 13 amino acids. Here the CDR3 DNA reads TGTGCCAGCAGCCAAAATTCCTACAATGAGCAGTTCTTC. It codes for CASSQNSYNEQFF.

V gene TRBV7-2 combines with J gene TRBJ2-3; 7 bases agree with TRBD1. V gave up 5 bases and J gave up 4 bases; unmatched junction bases: 6. Germline values: CDR1 SGHTA, CDR2 FQGNSA. This CDR3 is built from 14 residues. The CDR3 coding sequence is TGTGCCAGCAGCCTGGACAGGTACGCAGATACGCAGTATTTT. Amino acid sequence: CASSLDRYADTQYF.

A few counts support this clonotype. The CDR3 reads CASRTGGWANTGELFF. CDR3 DNA sequence: TGTGCCAGCCGGACAGGGGGCTGGGCGAACACCGGGGAGCTGTTTTTT. J is TRBJ2-2 and V is TRBV28; TRBD1 agrees at 11 bases. With V trimmed by 8 bases and J by 0 bases, 5 bases remained unmatched. Germline V gene data show CDR1 as MDHEN and CDR2 as SYDVKM. The CDR3 is 16 residues long.

This clonotype showed up many times. The chain recombines TRBV20-1 with TRBJ2-7, with TRBD1 as a possible D gene (6 bases). Looked up from germline, CDR1 is DFQATT and CDR2 is SNEGSKA (reference sequence). Trimming took 6 bases from V and 3 from J, leaving 15 bases between them. The CDR3 contains 13 residues. CDR3 sequence (DNA): TGCAGTGCGACAGGCGATGGTCACTACGAGCAGTACTTC. This translates into CSATGDGHYEQYF.

As regards this clonotype: Germline is not matched at one junction end, which may reflect a read error. The genes are TRBV4-3 and TRBJ2-5; D is possibly TRBD1 (6 bases). Germline V gene data show CDR1 as LGHNA and CDR2 as YSLEER. The CDR3 covers 14 residues. Here the CDR3 DNA reads TGCGCCAGCAGCCAAGCGGACAGCAAAGAGGCCCAGTACTTC. As protein: CASSQADSKEAQYF.

The rearrangement links TRBV5-1 to TRBJ2-1; 7 nucleotides align to TRBD2. V lost 2 bases, J lost 5 bases, and 10 bases stayed unmatched. The CDR3 totals 16 residues. Germline V gene lookup returns CDR1 SGHRS and CDR2 YFSETQ. The CDR3 protein is CASSFTVRGIDNEQFF. In DNA, the CDR3 is TGCGCCAGCAGCTTCACGGTGCGGGGGATAGACAATGAGCAGTTCTTC. The variable domain in full, completed from reference TRBV5-1 and TRBJ2-1, reads KAGVTQTPRYLIKTRGQQVTLSCSPISGHRSVSWYQQTPGQGLQFLFEYFSETQRNKGNFPGRFSGRQFSNSRSEMNVSTLELGDSALYLCASSFTVRGIDNEQFFGPGTRLTVL.

The CDR3 spells CASSYSRGSRLYTF. DNA for the CDR3: TGTGCCAGCAGTTACTCCCGTGGTAGCCGACTCTACACCTTC. V gene TRBV6-5 combines with J gene TRBJ1-2; D not certain. Trimming took 0 bases from V and 10 from J, leaving 15 bases between them. This CDR3 spans 14 amino acids. Germline loops: CDR1 MNHEY, CDR2 SVGAGI.

The chain employs TRBV24-1 and TRBJ2-7, with D possibly being TRBD2 (5 bases). CDR1 and CDR2 (germline): KGHDR, SFDVKD. Trimming removed 9 bases at V and 0 bases at J, with 11 bases between. The CDR3 totals 13 residues. CDR3 region: CATSEGTSYEQYF. For the CDR3, the DNA is TGTGCCACCTCAGAGGGAACCTCCTACGAGCAGTACTTC.

This chain joins TRBV13 and TRBJ2-7, with TRBD2 matching 8 bases. V was clipped by 2 bases and J by 0 bases; unmatched bases: 6. The germline V gene has CDR1 PRHDT and CDR2 FYEKMQ (reference sequence). The CDR3 runs 16 residues. The DNA of the CDR3 is TGTGCCAGCAGCTTAAGTAGGCGGGGGGCCTCCTACGAGCAGTACTTC. It encodes CASSLSRRGASYEQYF.

This clonotype was detected a few times. The chain couples TRBV20-1 to TRBJ2-5, with TRBD1 identical over 12 bases. The CDR3 is made up of 15 amino acids. V shed 3 bases, J shed 5 bases, and the junction held 7 bases outside the gene matches. Germline-derived CDR1 and CDR2 are DFQATT and SNEGSKA (reference sequence). The CDR3 here is CSARTGTGGLETQYF. CDR3 sequence (DNA): TGCAGTGCTAGGACCGGGACAGGGGGCTTGGAGACCCAGTACTTC.

The CDR3 region is CASSSPLTSVTDTQYF. Written as DNA, the CDR3 is TGTGCCAGCAGCTCTCCCTTGACTAGCGTCACAGATACGCAGTATTTT. The chain couples TRBV7-2 to TRBJ2-3; TRBD2 matches at 8 bases. Germline loops: CDR1 SGHTA, CDR2 FQGNSA. The CDR3 spans 16 residues. The V segment lost 4 bases and the J segment 2 bases; nucleotides outside the gene matches: 8.